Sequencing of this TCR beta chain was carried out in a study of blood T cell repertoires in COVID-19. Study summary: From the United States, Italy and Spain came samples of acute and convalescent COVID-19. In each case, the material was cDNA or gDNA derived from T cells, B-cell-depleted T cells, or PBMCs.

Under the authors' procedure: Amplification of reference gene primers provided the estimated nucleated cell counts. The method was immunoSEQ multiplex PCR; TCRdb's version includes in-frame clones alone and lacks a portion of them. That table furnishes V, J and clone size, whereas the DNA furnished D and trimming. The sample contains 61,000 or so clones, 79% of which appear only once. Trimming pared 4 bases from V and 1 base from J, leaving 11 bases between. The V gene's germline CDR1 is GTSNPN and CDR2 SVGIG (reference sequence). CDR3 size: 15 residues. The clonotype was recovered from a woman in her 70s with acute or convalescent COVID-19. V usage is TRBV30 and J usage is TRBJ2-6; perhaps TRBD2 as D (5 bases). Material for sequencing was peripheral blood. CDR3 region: CAWNRGSSGANVLTF. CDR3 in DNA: TGTGCCTGGAACCGGGGTTCTTCTGGGGCCAACGTCCTGACTTTC. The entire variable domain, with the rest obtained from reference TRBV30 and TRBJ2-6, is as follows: SQTIHQWPATLVQPVGSPLSLECTVEGTSNPNLYWYRQAAGRGLQLLFYSVGIGQISSEVPQNLSASRPQDRQFILSSKKLLLSDSGFYLCAWNRGSSGANVLTFGAGSRLTVL.